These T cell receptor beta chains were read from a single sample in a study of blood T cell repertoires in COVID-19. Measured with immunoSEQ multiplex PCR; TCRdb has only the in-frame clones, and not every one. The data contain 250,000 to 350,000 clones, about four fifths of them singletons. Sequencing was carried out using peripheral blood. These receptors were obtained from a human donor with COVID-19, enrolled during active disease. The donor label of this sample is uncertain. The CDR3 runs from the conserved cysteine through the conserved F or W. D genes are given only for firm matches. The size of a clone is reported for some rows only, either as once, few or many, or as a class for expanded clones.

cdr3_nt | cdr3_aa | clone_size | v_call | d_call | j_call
TGTGCCAGTAGTATCCAGGCTTCGGGAACTGAAGCTTTCTTT | CASSIQASGTEAFF | . | TRBV19 | . | TRBJ1-1
TGTGCCAGCAGCCAAGATCGGGGGGGGACTGAAGCTTTCTTT | CASSQDRGGTEAFF | . | TRBV14 | . | TRBJ1-1
TGCGCCAGCAGACCGAATCCAGGACAGGGTCGGAGCACAGATACGCAGTATTTT | CASRPNPGQGRSTDTQYF | . | TRBV10-1 | TRBD1 | TRBJ2-3
TGTGCCAGCAGTTTACCCCAGTGGGGAAGGGGTGGCTACACCTTC | CASSLPQWGRGGYTF | . | TRBV28 | . | TRBJ1-2
TGCAGCGTTGGAGGCGGGGCTGAAAAACTGTTTTTT | CSVGGGAEKLFF | . | TRBV29-1 | . | TRBJ1-4
TGTGCCAGCACCCCAAGAGAGGCGATGAACTATGGCTACACCTTC | CASTPREAMNYGYTF | . | TRBV3-1/TRBV3-2 | . | TRBJ1-2
TGTGCCACCAGTGATAGGTTGACATTTCAAAGCACAGATACGCAGTATTTT | CATSDRLTFQSTDTQYF | . | TRBV24-1 | . | TRBJ2-3
TGCGCCAGCAGCCCCAACCACGACAGGGATGAGCAGTACTTC | CASSPNHDRDEQYF | few | TRBV4-1 | TRBD1 | TRBJ2-7
TGTGCCAGTAGTAGTTGGCGGGAGCGTGCGTACAATGAGCAGTTCTTC | CASSSWRERAYNEQFF | . | TRBV19 | TRBD2 | TRBJ2-1
TGTGCCAGCAGCAATTCAGGGGGATACTCTGGAAACACCATATATTTT | CASSNSGGYSGNTIYF | . | TRBV7-6 | TRBD1 | TRBJ1-3
TGTGCCAGCAGCCAACCTGTGGGGCGACTCCAAGAGACCCAGTACTTC | CASSQPVGRLQETQYF | . | TRBV7-2 | . | TRBJ2-5
TGTGCCAGCAGCTTATCACAGGGCAGCAATCAGCCCCAGCATTTT | CASSLSQGSNQPQHF | many | TRBV7-8 | . | TRBJ1-5
TGTGCATCGGGCCGGGCTAGCGGTATGAATACGCAGTATTTT | CASGRASGMNTQYF | . | TRBV6-5 | TRBD2 | TRBJ2-3
TGTGCCAGCTCACCACCGGTGGGACCCCGGAGGGCAGAAGCTTTCTTT | CASSPPVGPRRAEAFF | . | TRBV18 | . | TRBJ1-1
TGCGCCAGCAGCTTGCTAGCGGGGTCTTACAATGAGCAGTTCTTC | CASSLLAGSYNEQFF | . | TRBV5-1 | TRBD2 | TRBJ2-1
TGTGCCAGCAGCTCTGGACAGGGGGCCGTGTTTTTT | CASSSGQGAVFF | . | TRBV12-3/TRBV12-4 | TRBD1 | TRBJ1-4
TGTGCCAGCAGCTTAGGGGGAGAGGCTGAAGCTTTCTTT | CASSLGGEAEAFF | . | TRBV5-4 | . | TRBJ1-1
TGTGCCAGCAGCTTAGTCGGAGGAGGAAGTGGAAACACCATATATTTT | CASSLVGGGSGNTIYF | . | TRBV7-2 | . | TRBJ1-3
TGTGCCAGTAGCGACAGAAGCACAGATACGCAGTATTTT | CASSDRSTDTQYF | . | TRBV14 | . | TRBJ2-3
TGTGCCAGCAGTGCCCCCGGACAGTCTGGGGCCAACGTCCTGACTTTC | CASSAPGQSGANVLTF | once | TRBV6-1 | . | TRBJ2-6
TGTGCCAGCAGCCTGGGGACTAGCGGTTACAATGAGCAGTTCTTC | CASSLGTSGYNEQFF | once | TRBV6-2/TRBV6-3 | TRBD2 | TRBJ2-1
TGTGCCACTCAATTCCCTTCAGGGGTCAATCAGCCCCAGCATTTT | CATQFPSGVNQPQHF | . | TRBV6-6 | . | TRBJ1-5
TGCGCCAGCAGCTTGGCCGGGATTTTGGGAGGCTACACCTTC | CASSLAGILGGYTF | . | TRBV5-1 | . | TRBJ1-2
TGTGCCAGCATACGGGAGATGGGGGGGACCCAGTACTTC | CASIREMGGTQYF | . | TRBV2 | . | TRBJ2-5
TGTGCCAGTAGTATAGTCGTGTCCTCTGGAAACACCATATATTTT | CASSIVVSSGNTIYF | . | TRBV19 | . | TRBJ1-3
TGTGCCAGCAGCTTAGTACCCGCCGTGAGCGGCGGGGAGCTGTTTTTT | CASSLVPAVSGGELFF | . | TRBV11-2 | . | TRBJ2-2
TGTGCCAGCAGTAAGGACAGCTACAATGAGCAGTTCTTC | CASSKDSYNEQFF | . | TRBV6-6 | . | TRBJ2-1
TGTGCCAGCAGTCGAACCGATCAGGGGGCTGGGAGCTCCTATAATTCACCCCTCCACTTT | CASSRTDQGAGSSYNSPLHF | once | TRBV6-6 | TRBD1 | TRBJ1-6
TGTGCCAGTAGTGTTACCCCGGGACAGCCCGAAGCTTTCTTT | CASSVTPGQPEAFF | . | TRBV19 | TRBD1 | TRBJ1-1
TGCAGCGTCCTCGACAGGACACGGCCCACCGGGGAGCTGTTTTTT | CSVLDRTRPTGELFF | few | TRBV29-1 | . | TRBJ2-2
TGTGCCAGTAGTATCGGGACTAGCGGGAGGTATACGCAGTATTTT | CASSIGTSGRYTQYF | . | TRBV19 | TRBD2 | TRBJ2-3
TGTGCCAGTAGTTCCGGGAGTGCGGATTACAATGAGCAGTTCTTC | CASSSGSADYNEQFF | . | TRBV19 | . | TRBJ2-1
TGTGCCAGTAGGGAAAGGGGTCATACGCAGTATTTT | CASRERGHTQYF | once | TRBV19 | . | TRBJ2-3
TGTGCCAGCAGTCCCCCCCCGGGGACTGAAGCTTTCTTT | CASSPPPGTEAFF | . | TRBV28 | . | TRBJ1-1
TGTGCCAGCAGGTTGACAGTAAATAATTCACCCCTCCACTTT | CASRLTVNNSPLHF | . | TRBV2 | . | TRBJ1-6
TGCAGCGTTGATTCGGGCAGGGACACTGAAGCTTTCTTT | CSVDSGRDTEAFF | . | TRBV29-1 | . | TRBJ1-1
TGCGCCAGCAGCTTCGGACAGCAAGAGACCCAGTACTTC | CASSFGQQETQYF | . | TRBV5-1 | . | TRBJ2-5
TGTGCCACCAGTGATTGGGCAGGGGAAACCACAGATACGCAGTATTTT | CATSDWAGETTDTQYF | . | TRBV24-1 | . | TRBJ2-3
TGTGCCAGCAGGGGGACAGGGGAACCTAATGAAAAACTGTTTTTT | CASRGTGEPNEKLFF | . | TRBV6-5 | TRBD1 | TRBJ1-4
TGCAGCGTTACGGGACAGGGGGCGACTGAAGCTTTCTTT | CSVTGQGATEAFF | . | TRBV29-1 | TRBD1 | TRBJ1-1
TGTGCCAGCAGTTTGCAGGGGGGCTACACCTTC | CASSLQGGYTF | few | TRBV28 | . | TRBJ1-2
TGTGCCAGCAGTGACGGGAGGCGCAATGAAAAACTGTTTTTT | CASSDGRRNEKLFF | . | TRBV6-1 | . | TRBJ1-4
TGTGCCAGCAGCTCCCTAGCGGGAGATGGAGAGACCCAGTACTTC | CASSSLAGDGETQYF | . | TRBV5-4 | TRBD2 | TRBJ2-5
TGCGCCAGCAGCCAAGGGCCCACCCAAACTAATGAAAAACTGTTTTTT | CASSQGPTQTNEKLFF | few | TRBV4-1 | . | TRBJ1-4
TGTGCCAGCAGCCCGGAGACCGGGGAGCTGTTTTTT | CASSPETGELFF | . | TRBV5-5 | . | TRBJ2-2
TGTGCCAGTAGTATTTGGACAGGGAGTAATGAAAAACTGTTTTTT | CASSIWTGSNEKLFF | . | TRBV19 | TRBD1 | TRBJ1-4
TGTGCCAGTAGTATAGGGACAGGCCGTGGGGATGAAAAACTGTTTTTT | CASSIGTGRGDEKLFF | . | TRBV19 | TRBD1 | TRBJ1-4
TGTGCCAGCAGCCGACTAGCATACAATGAGCAGTTCTTC | CASSRLAYNEQFF | . | TRBV28 | TRBD2 | TRBJ2-1
TGTGCCAGCAGTTTAGGGCAAGAGAACTACGAGCAGTACTTC | CASSLGQENYEQYF | . | TRBV27 | . | TRBJ2-7
TGTGCCAGCAGCTTAGGGGGGGGACTAGCGGGAGAGGGCCGGCAGTTCTTC | CASSLGGGLAGEGRQFF | . | TRBV7-2 | TRBD2 | TRBJ2-1
TGTGCCTGGAGCCGGGGTTGGGGTCCCCTCTTC | CAWSRGWGPLF | . | TRBV30 | . | TRBJ2-7
TGTGCCAGCAGCCAGATGAGCGGGAGTGAATCCTACAATGAGCAGTTCTTC | CASSQMSGSESYNEQFF | once | TRBV7-8 | TRBD2 | TRBJ2-1
TGTGCCAGCAGTTTCGGCCCGGGGGCCCAGTACTTC | CASSFGPGAQYF | . | TRBV12-3/TRBV12-4 | . | TRBJ2-5
TGCAGTGTCGGGGGAAGGGGCGAGCAGTACTTC | CSVGGRGEQYF | . | TRBV20-1 | . | TRBJ2-7
TGTGCCAGCAGGGACAGGGCTTCTGGAAACACCATATATTTT | CASRDRASGNTIYF | . | TRBV25-1 | TRBD1 | TRBJ1-3
TGTGCCAGCAGTGAAGCGCTCAGGGCCTACGAGCAGTACTTC | CASSEALRAYEQYF | . | TRBV6-1 | . | TRBJ2-7
TGTGCCAGTAGTATTGACAGGGCGGTAATCTATGGCTACACCTTC | CASSIDRAVIYGYTF | . | TRBV19 | TRBD1 | TRBJ1-2
TGTGCCAGCAGCCTACTATTCCCAGATACGCAGTATTTT | CASSLLFPDTQYF | . | TRBV5-4 | . | TRBJ2-3